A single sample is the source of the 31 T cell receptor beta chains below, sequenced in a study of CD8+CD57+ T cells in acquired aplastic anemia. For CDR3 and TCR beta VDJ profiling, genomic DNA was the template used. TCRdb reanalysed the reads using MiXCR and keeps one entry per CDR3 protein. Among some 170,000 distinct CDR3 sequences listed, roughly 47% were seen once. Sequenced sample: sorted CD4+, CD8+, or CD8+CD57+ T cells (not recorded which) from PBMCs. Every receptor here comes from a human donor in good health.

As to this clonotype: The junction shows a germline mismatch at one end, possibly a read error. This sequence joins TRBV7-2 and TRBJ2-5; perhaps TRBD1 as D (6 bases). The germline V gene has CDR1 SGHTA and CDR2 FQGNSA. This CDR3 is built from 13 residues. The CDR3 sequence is CASSRQVQETRYF. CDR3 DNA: TGTGCCAGCAGCCGACAGGTCCAAGAGACCCGGTACTTC.

CDR3 in amino acids: CASSKQGPASYEQYF. The CDR3 nucleotides are TGTGCCAGCAGCAAACAGGGGCCAGCCTCCTACGAGCAGTACTTC. The chain is built from TRBV7-2 and TRBJ2-7; 7 nucleotides align to TRBD1. This CDR3 comprises 15 residues. J gave up 0 bases and V 5 bases, and 7 bases lay outside the gene matches. Per the germline V gene, CDR1 is SGHTA and CDR2 is FQGNSA.

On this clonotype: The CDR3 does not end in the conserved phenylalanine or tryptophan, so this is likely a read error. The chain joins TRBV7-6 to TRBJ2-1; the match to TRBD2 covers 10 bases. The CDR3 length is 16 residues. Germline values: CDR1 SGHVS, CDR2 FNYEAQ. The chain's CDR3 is CASSFSGRQSYNEQFC. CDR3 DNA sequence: TGCGCCAGCAGCTTTAGCGGGAGGCAGTCTTACAATGAGCAGTTCTGC.

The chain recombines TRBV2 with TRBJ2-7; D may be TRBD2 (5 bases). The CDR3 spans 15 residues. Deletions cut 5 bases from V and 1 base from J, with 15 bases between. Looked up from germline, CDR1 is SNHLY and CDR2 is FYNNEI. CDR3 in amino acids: CASSWVDSPSYEQYF. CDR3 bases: TGTGCCAGCAGTTGGGTGGACTCGCCGTCCTACGAGCAGTACTTC.

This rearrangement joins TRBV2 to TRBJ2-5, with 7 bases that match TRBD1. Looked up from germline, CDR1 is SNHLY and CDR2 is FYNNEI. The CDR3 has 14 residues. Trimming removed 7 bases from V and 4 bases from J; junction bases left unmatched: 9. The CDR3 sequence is CASTPGGAGETQYF. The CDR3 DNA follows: TGTGCCAGCACCCCAGGGGGTGCAGGAGAGACCCAGTACTTC.

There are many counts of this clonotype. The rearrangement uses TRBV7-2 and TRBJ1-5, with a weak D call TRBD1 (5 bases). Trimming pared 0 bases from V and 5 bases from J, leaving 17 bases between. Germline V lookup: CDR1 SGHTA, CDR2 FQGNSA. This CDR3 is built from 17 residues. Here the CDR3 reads CASSLAPGAGRDQPQHF. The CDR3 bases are TGTGCCAGCAGCTTAGCGCCCGGGGCAGGGAGGGATCAGCCCCAGCATTTT.

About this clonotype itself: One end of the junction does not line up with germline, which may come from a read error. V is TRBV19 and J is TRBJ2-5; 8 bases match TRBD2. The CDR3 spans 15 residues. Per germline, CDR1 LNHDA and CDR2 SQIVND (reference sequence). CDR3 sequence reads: CASIDCGGPQETQCF. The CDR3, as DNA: TGTGCCAGTATCGACTGCGGGGGGCCCCAAGAGACCCAGTGCTTC.

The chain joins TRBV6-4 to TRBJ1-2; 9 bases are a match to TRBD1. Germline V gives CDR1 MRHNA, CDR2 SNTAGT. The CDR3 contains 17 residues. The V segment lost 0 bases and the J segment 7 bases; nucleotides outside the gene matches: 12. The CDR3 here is CASSDSLNRGRESGYTF. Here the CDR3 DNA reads TGTGCCAGCAGTGACTCCCTTAACAGGGGGCGCGAAAGTGGCTACACCTTC.

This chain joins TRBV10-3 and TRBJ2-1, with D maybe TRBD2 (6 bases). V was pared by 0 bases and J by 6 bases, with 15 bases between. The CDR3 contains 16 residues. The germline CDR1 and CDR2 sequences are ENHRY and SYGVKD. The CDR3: CAISESMGGSANEQFF. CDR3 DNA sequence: TGTGCCATCAGTGAGTCGATGGGGGGTTCGGCCAATGAGCAGTTCTTC.

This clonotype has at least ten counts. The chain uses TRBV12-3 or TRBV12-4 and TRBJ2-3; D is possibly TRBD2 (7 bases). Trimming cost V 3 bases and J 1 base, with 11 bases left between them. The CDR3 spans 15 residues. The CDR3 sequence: CASSFEGGRTDTQYF. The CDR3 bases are TGTGCCAGCAGTTTTGAGGGGGGGCGCACAGATACGCAGTATTTT.

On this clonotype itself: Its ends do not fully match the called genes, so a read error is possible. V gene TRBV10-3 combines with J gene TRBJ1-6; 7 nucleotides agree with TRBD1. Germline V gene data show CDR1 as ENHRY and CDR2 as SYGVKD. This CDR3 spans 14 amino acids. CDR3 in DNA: TGTGCCATCAGAAGGGGGCTAGGGGGTTCAGCCCTCCACTTT. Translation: CAIRRGLGGSALHF.

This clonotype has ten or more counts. CDR3 DNA: TGTGCCAGCAGCGCTGTTGGGACAGGGGTTTCACCCCTCCACTTT. Protein product: CASSAVGTGVSPLHF. This rearrangement joins TRBV5-4 to TRBJ1-6; 10 bases are a match to TRBD1. The junction had 7 bases not matched to a gene; V was cut back by 4 bases and J by 9 bases. The CDR3 totals 15 residues. Germline values: CDR1 SGHNT, CDR2 YYREEE (reference sequence). Drawing the rest from reference TRBV5-4 and TRBJ1-6, the complete variable domain is ETGVTQSPTHLIKTRGQQVTLRCSSQSGHNTVSWYQQALGQGPQFIFQYYREEENGRGNFPPRFSGLQFPNYSSELNVNALELDDSALYLCASSAVGTGVSPLHFGNGTRLTVT.

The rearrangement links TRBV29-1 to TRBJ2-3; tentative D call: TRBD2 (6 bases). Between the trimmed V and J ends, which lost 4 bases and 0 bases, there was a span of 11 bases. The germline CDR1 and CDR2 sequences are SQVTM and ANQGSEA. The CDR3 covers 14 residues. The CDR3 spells CSVASGVSTDTQYF. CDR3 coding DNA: TGCAGCGTTGCATCGGGAGTCAGCACAGATACGCAGTATTTT.

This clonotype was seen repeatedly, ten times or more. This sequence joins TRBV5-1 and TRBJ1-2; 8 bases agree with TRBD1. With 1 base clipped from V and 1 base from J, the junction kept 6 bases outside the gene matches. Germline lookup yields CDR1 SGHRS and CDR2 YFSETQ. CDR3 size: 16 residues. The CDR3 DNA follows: TGCGCCAGCAGCTTGCGGGTAGACAGGGGTAACTATGGCTACACCTTC. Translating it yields CASSLRVDRGNYGYTF.

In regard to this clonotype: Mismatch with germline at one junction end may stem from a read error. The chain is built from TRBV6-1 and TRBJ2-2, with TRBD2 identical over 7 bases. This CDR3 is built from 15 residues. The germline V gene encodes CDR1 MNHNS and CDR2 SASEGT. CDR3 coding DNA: TGTGCCAGCACCCCCAGCGGGAAAGGAACCGGGGAGCTGTCTTTT. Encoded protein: CASTPSGKGTGELSF.

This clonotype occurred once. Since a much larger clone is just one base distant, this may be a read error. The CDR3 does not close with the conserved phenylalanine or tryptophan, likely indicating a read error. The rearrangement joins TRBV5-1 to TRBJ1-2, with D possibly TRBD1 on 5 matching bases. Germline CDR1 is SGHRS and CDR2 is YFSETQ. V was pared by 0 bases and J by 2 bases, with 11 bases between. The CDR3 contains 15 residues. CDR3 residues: CASSLGGTGNYGYTL. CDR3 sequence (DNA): TGCGCCAGCAGCTTGGGCGGGACGGGAAACTATGGCTACACCCTC.

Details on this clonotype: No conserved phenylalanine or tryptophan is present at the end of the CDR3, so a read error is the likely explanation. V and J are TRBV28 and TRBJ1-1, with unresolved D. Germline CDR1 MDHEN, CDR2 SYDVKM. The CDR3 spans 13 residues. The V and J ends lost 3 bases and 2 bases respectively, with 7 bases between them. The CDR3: CASSFTQNTEAFY. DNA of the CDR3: TGTGCCAGCAGTTTTACACAAAACACTGAAGCTTTCTAT.

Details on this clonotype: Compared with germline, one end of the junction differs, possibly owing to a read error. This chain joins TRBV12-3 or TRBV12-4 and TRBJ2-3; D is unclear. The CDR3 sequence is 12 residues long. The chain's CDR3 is CASSFSTDAQYF. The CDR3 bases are TGTGCCAGCAGTTTTAGCACAGATGCGCAGTATTTT.

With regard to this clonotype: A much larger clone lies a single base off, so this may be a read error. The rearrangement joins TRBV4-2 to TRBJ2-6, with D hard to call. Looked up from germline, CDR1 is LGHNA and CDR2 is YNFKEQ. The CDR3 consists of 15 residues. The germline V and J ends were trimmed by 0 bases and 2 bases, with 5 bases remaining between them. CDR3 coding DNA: TGTGCCAGCAGCCAAGAGGGGACTGGGGCCAACGTCCTGACTTTC. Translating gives CASSQEGTGANVLTF.

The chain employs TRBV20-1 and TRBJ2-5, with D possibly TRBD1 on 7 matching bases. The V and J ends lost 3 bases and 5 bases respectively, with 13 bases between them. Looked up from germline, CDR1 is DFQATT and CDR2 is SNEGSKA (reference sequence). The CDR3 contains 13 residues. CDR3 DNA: TGCAGTGCTAGTGAGGGGGCGGGGGAGACCCAGTACTTC. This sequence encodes CSASEGAGETQYF.

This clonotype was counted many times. As DNA, the CDR3 is TGTGCCAGCAGCTTAGGACAGCCCGGGGACACCGGGGAGCTGTTTTTT. This encodes CASSLGQPGDTGELFF. The chain recombines TRBV7-3 with TRBJ2-2; possible D gene TRBD1, 6 bases. The V end was cut by 2 bases, the J end by 3 bases, with 13 bases between. The germline CDR1 and CDR2 sequences are SGHTA and FQGTGA. The CDR3 runs to 16 residues.

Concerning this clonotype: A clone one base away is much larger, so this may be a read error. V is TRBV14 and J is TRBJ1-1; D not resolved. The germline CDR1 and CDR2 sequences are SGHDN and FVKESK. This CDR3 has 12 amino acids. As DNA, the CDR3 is TGTGGCAGCAGCGGGCAGAGGTCCGAAGCTTTCTTT. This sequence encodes CGSSGQRSEAFF.

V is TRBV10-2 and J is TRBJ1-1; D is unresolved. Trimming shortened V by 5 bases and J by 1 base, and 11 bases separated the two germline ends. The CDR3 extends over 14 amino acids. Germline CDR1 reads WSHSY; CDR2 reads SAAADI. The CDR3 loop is CASSSEDTNTEAFF. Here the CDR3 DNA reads TGCGCCAGCAGTTCGGAAGACACGAACACTGAAGCTTTCTTT.

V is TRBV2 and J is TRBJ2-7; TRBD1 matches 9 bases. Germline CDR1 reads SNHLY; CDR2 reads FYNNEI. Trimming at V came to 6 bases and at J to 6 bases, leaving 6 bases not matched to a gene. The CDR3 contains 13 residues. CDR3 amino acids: CASRGDRVAEQYF. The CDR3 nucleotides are TGTGCCAGCAGGGGGGACAGGGTTGCCGAGCAGTACTTC.

This CDR3 reads CASSTLGGTQETQYF. In DNA, the CDR3 is TGTGCCAGTAGTACTTTGGGGGGAACTCAAGAGACCCAGTACTTC. The gene calls are TRBV19 and TRBJ2-5; a weak D match, TRBD2 (6 bases). CDR3 length: 15 amino acids. The V end lost 4 bases, the J end lost 2 bases, and 14 bases lay between the germline ends. CDR1 is LNHDA and CDR2 is SQIVND in the germline V gene (reference sequence).

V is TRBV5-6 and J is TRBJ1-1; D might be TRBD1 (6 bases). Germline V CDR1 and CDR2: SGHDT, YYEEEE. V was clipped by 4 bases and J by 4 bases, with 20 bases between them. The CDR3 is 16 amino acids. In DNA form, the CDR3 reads TGTGCCAGCAGCCGGCGGGATGGGGGAGGGGGCACTGAAGCTTTCTTT. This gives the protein CASSRRDGGGGTEAFF.

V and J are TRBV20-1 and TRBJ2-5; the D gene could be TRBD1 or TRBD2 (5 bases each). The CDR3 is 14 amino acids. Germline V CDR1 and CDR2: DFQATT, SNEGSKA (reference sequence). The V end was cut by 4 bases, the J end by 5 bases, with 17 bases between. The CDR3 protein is CSAKPGPQRETQYF. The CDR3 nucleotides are TGCAGTGCTAAACCGGGACCCCAAAGGGAGACCCAGTACTTC.

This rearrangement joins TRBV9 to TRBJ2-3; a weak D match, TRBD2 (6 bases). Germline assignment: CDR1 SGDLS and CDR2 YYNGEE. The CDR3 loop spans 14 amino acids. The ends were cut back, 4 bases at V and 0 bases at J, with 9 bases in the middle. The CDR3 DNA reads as TGTGCCAGCAGCCCTCGGGGGAGCACAGATACGCAGTATTTT. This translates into CASSPRGSTDTQYF.

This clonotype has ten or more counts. The CDR3 coding sequence is TGTGCCAGCAGCTTAGGTTCGACAGGCGCCTACAATGAGCAGTTCTTC. Protein: CASSLGSTGAYNEQFF. The V call is TRBV7-7, the J call TRBJ2-1; D perhaps matches TRBD1 (6 bases). Trimming took 1 base from V and 2 from J, leaving 12 bases between them. In germline, CDR1 is SSHAT, CDR2 FNYEAQ (reference sequence). The CDR3 totals 16 residues.

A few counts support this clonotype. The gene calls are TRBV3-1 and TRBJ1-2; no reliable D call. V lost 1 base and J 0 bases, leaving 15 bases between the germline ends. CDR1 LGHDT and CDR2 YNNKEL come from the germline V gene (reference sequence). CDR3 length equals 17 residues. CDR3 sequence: CASSQGNPYTTNYGYTF. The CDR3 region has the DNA TGTGCCAGCAGCCAAGGGAACCCGTACACCACTAACTATGGCTACACCTTC.

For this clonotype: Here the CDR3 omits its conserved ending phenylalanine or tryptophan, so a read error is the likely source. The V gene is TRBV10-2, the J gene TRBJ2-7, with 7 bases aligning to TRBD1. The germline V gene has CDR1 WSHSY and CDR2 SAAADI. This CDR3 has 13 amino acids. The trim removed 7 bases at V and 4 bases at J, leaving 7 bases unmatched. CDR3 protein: CASNRDSTYEQYS. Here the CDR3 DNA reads TGCGCCAGCAACCGGGACAGCACTTACGAGCAGTACTCC.